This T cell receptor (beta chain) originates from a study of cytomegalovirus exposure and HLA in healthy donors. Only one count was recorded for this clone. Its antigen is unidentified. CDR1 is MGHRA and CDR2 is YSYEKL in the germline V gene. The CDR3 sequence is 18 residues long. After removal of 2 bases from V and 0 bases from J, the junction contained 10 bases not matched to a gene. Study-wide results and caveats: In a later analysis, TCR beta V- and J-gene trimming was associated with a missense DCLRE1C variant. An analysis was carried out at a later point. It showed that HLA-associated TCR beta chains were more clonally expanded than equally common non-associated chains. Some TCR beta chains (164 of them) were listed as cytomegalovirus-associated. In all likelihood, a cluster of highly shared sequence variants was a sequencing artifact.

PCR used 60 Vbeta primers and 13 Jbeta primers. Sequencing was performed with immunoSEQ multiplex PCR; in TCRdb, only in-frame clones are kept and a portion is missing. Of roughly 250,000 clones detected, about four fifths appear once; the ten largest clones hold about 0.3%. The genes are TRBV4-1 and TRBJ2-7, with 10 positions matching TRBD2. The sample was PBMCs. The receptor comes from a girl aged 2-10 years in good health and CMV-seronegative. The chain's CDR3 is CASSQYLAGGQSSYEQYF. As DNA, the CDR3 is TGCGCCAGCAGCCAATACTTAGCGGGGGGCCAGAGCTCCTACGAGCAGTACTTC.